What follows describes a single TCR beta chain. Antigen unknown. This entry comes from a study of beta chain features in type 1 diabetes. Between the trimmed V and J ends, which lost 2 bases and 7 bases, there was a span of 11 bases. Per germline, CDR1 SGHTA and CDR2 FQGNSA. The CDR3 contains 13 residues. Investigators reverse transcribed all isolated RNA, so they sequenced expressed TCRB transcripts. Sequenced by immunoSEQ multiplex PCR; TCRdb stores in-frame clones only, minus some. The sample consists of about 99,000 clones, around 30% of them appearing once. General observations from the study: Significant though moderate, a shortening of TCRB CDR3s appeared in all four CD4+ subsets of Type 1 diabetes patients.

The chain recombines TRBV7-2 with TRBJ2-5; D not resolved. The sequence derives from a woman between 18 and 30 years old with type 1 diabetes. Sequencing input: central memory CD4+ T cells from blood. The CDR3 here is CASSLSLPVTQYF. The DNA of the CDR3 is TGTGCCAGCAGCTTATCCCTCCCGGTGACCCAGTACTTC.